These T cell receptor beta chains were read from a single sample in a study of blood T cells in healthy people across ages. Using its own MiXCR run on the 5' RACE reads, TCRdb lists one record per CDR3 protein. Counted here are over 1,500,000 distinct CDR3 sequences, about 39% occurring once; the ten biggest clones make up more than 20%. Sequencing used blood. Receptor source: a human donor in good health. CDR3s include the opening cysteine and the closing phenylalanine or tryptophan. Fields, in order: V gene, clone size, D gene, J gene, CDR3 DNA, CDR3 protein. A D gene is named only where the DNA matches it firmly. A clone size is listed for some rows: how often the clone was seen (once, few, many), or a class if it is expanded.

V gene: TRBV6-2/TRBV6-3; clone size: .; D gene: .; J gene: TRBJ2-1; CDR3 DNA: TGTGCCAGCAGTTACTCGGAGACTAATGAGCAGTTCTTC; CDR3 protein: CASSYSETNEQFF
V gene: TRBV11-2; clone size: .; D gene: TRBD2; J gene: TRBJ2-4; CDR3 DNA: TGTGCCAGCAGCTTAGATCAGGGACTAGCAGGAGAGCAGTACTTC; CDR3 protein: CASSLDQGLAGEQYF
V gene: TRBV5-1; clone size: .; D gene: TRBD1; J gene: TRBJ1-1; CDR3 DNA: TGCGCCAGCAGCCTGGGGACAGGGGGGAGCACTGAAGCTTTCTTT; CDR3 protein: CASSLGTGGSTEAFF
V gene: TRBV30; clone size: .; D gene: .; J gene: TRBJ1-5; CDR3 DNA: TGTGCCTGGAGTATCGGGACACGGCATCAGCCCCAGCATTTT; CDR3 protein: CAWSIGTRHQPQHF
V gene: TRBV20-1; clone size: few; D gene: .; J gene: TRBJ2-1; CDR3 DNA: TGCAGTGCTAGGGACCCCACGGGTCGGAATGAGCAGTTCTTC; CDR3 protein: CSARDPTGRNEQFF
V gene: TRBV7-9; clone size: .; D gene: .; J gene: TRBJ1-2; CDR3 DNA: TGTGCCAGCATCGGAACAGGGAACTATGGCTACACCTTC; CDR3 protein: CASIGTGNYGYTF
V gene: TRBV6-5; clone size: .; D gene: .; J gene: TRBJ2-7; CDR3 DNA: TGTGCCAGCAGTTACGGTGGCAGTGTTACCTACGAGCAGTACTTC; CDR3 protein: CASSYGGSVTYEQYF
V gene: TRBV6-6; clone size: few; D gene: .; J gene: TRBJ2-4; CDR3 DNA: TGTGCCAGCACCATAGGGGGGGCCAAAAACATTCAGTACTTC; CDR3 protein: CASTIGGAKNIQYF
V gene: TRBV7-9; clone size: .; D gene: .; J gene: TRBJ2-4; CDR3 DNA: TGTGCCAGCAGCTTCGAGACTAGCAAAAACATTCAGTACTTC; CDR3 protein: CASSFETSKNIQYF
V gene: TRBV27; clone size: .; D gene: TRBD1; J gene: TRBJ1-5; CDR3 DNA: TGTGCCAGCAGTTTACAGGGGGCGCAAAACCGCAATCAGCCCCAGCATTTT; CDR3 protein: CASSLQGAQNRNQPQHF
V gene: TRBV7-2; clone size: .; D gene: TRBD1; J gene: TRBJ2-5; CDR3 DNA: TGTGCCAGCAGCCCCACGAGAAAGACAGGGGAGGAGACCCAGTACTTC; CDR3 protein: CASSPTRKTGEETQYF
V gene: TRBV6-4; clone size: .; D gene: TRBD1; J gene: TRBJ2-2; CDR3 DNA: TGTGCCAGCAGCCCGGGACAGGACACCGGGGAGCTGTTTTTT; CDR3 protein: CASSPGQDTGELFF
V gene: TRBV6-5; clone size: few; D gene: .; J gene: TRBJ2-3; CDR3 DNA: TGTGCCAGCAGCTTTACTGAGTATAGCACAGATACGCAGTATTTT; CDR3 protein: CASSFTEYSTDTQYF
V gene: TRBV20-1; clone size: .; D gene: TRBD2; J gene: TRBJ2-3; CDR3 DNA: TGCAGTGCTAGAGTGGCTAGCGGGGGCACGGATACGCAGTATTTT; CDR3 protein: CSARVASGGTDTQYF
V gene: TRBV28; clone size: many; D gene: .; J gene: TRBJ2-5; CDR3 DNA: TGTGCCAGCAGCTTCCTTGGGCGGGAGACCCAGTACTTC; CDR3 protein: CASSFLGRETQYF
V gene: TRBV5-1; clone size: .; D gene: TRBD1; J gene: TRBJ1-1; CDR3 DNA: TGCGCCAGCAGCTTGGGTACCCTCTCCGGGACAGGGGGCACTGAAGCTTTCTTT; CDR3 protein: CASSLGTLSGTGGTEAFF
V gene: TRBV7-2; clone size: .; D gene: .; J gene: TRBJ1-4; CDR3 DNA: TGTGCCAGCAGCTCGAGACAGCGCCGAAATGAAAAACTGTTTTTT; CDR3 protein: CASSSRQRRNEKLFF
V gene: TRBV6-4; clone size: few; D gene: TRBD1; J gene: TRBJ2-7; CDR3 DNA: TGTGCCAGCAGTGACCCCACCGGGACAGGGGAGAACTACGAGCAGTACTTC; CDR3 protein: CASSDPTGTGENYEQYF
V gene: TRBV5-1; clone size: few; D gene: .; J gene: TRBJ2-7; CDR3 DNA: TGCGCCAGCAGCTTGGGTTTGGCGGCTTCCTACGAGCAGTACTTC; CDR3 protein: CASSLGLAASYEQYF
V gene: TRBV9; clone size: .; D gene: .; J gene: TRBJ1-1; CDR3 DNA: TGTGCCAGCAGCCCCTTAAGGAGGCAGCCATTGAACACTGAAGCTTTCTTT; CDR3 protein: CASSPLRRQPLNTEAFF
V gene: TRBV7-9; clone size: .; D gene: TRBD1; J gene: TRBJ2-7; CDR3 DNA: TGTGCCAGCAGCTTAGACGGACAGGGGCCGCGCGAGCAGTACTTC; CDR3 protein: CASSLDGQGPREQYF
V gene: TRBV20-1; clone size: .; D gene: TRBD2; J gene: TRBJ2-7; CDR3 DNA: TGCAGTGCTAGAGATGTAGCCCGCATAGCGGGTATCTCCTACGAGCAGTACTTC; CDR3 protein: CSARDVARIAGISYEQYF
V gene: TRBV9; clone size: .; D gene: .; J gene: TRBJ1-2; CDR3 DNA: TGTGCCAGCAGCCGTTCAGGGGACTATGGCTACACCTTC; CDR3 protein: CASSRSGDYGYTF
V gene: TRBV3-1; clone size: .; D gene: .; J gene: TRBJ1-5; CDR3 DNA: TGTGCCAGCAGCCCCCCGGGGAGCCTTAGCAATCAGCCCCAGCATTTT; CDR3 protein: CASSPPGSLSNQPQHF
V gene: TRBV4-2; clone size: .; D gene: TRBD1; J gene: TRBJ1-1; CDR3 DNA: TGTGCCAGCAGCCAAACAGGGGGGCCCGGCACTGAAGCTTTCTTT; CDR3 protein: CASSQTGGPGTEAFF
V gene: TRBV6-6; clone size: .; D gene: .; J gene: TRBJ1-5; CDR3 DNA: TGTGCCAGCAGTTATCCCCGGGGGGGGAAGGGGGATCAGCCCCAGCATTTT; CDR3 protein: CASSYPRGGKGDQPQHF
V gene: TRBV4-1; clone size: .; D gene: .; J gene: TRBJ1-1; CDR3 DNA: TGCGCCAGCAGCTCTCGCCTGGGGGACACGAACACTGAAGCTTTCTTT; CDR3 protein: CASSSRLGDTNTEAFF
V gene: TRBV7-3; clone size: .; D gene: .; J gene: TRBJ1-1; CDR3 DNA: TGTGCCAGCAGCCCGACTATAGACGGGGGGAAGGGCACTGAAGCTTTCTTT; CDR3 protein: CASSPTIDGGKGTEAFF